The next 25 T cell receptor beta chains were all read from a single sample in a study of pediatric ulcerative colitis (dated by TCRdb to about 2019). The library was prepared using the immunoSEQ multiplex PCR assay. What TCRdb holds here is the immuneACCESS table cut down to in-frame rearrangements. Part of the clones is not present; checked against another copy, under half of the missing clones reflect an unresolved V gene, and the others are unexplained. Counted in this sample were 36,000 or so clones; approximately 73% of them appeared once. Of the sample, about 0.74% is held by the ten largest clones. During colonoscopy, one to two pinch biopsies were obtained from the rectum for research purposes. The specimen was gut tissue. These receptors originate from a boy between 10 and 17 years old with moderate ulcerative colitis.

The chain carries TRBV7-7 and TRBJ1-3, with a weak D call TRBD1 (5 bases). From germline, CDR1 is SSHAT and CDR2 FNYEAQ (reference sequence). V was pared by 5 bases and J by 2 bases, with 13 bases between. The CDR3 consists of 15 residues. In DNA, the CDR3 is TGTGCCAGCAGCCAGGGATTTCGGACTGGAAACACCATATATTTT. Translating it yields CASSQGFRTGNTIYF.

This clone was found a few times. This rearrangement joins TRBV2 to TRBJ2-3; TRBD2 might be the D (6 bases). The CDR3 length is 13 residues. V was clipped by 7 bases and J by 6 bases, with 14 bases between them. The germline CDR1 and CDR2 sequences are SNHLY and FYNNEI. The CDR3: CASNTWTIDTQYF. Written as DNA, the CDR3 is TGTGCCAGCAACACATGGACTATTGATACGCAGTATTTT.

This chain connects TRBV14 to TRBJ2-7, with 12 positions matching TRBD2. Germline V CDR1 and CDR2: SGHDN, FVKESK. The CDR3 has 16 amino acids. V shed 1 base, J shed 2 bases, and the junction held 3 bases outside the gene matches. CDR3 DNA: TGTGCCAGCAGCCAAGCTAGCGGGAGGGGGCCCTACGAGCAGTACTTC. Translated, it gives CASSQASGRGPYEQYF.

The chain joins TRBV10-3 to TRBJ2-3; 16 bases match TRBD2. The CDR3 is 23 residues long. V lost 4 bases and J lost 0; bases outside the gene matches: 19. Germline CDR1 and CDR2: ENHRY and SYGVKD. The CDR3 DNA reads as TGTGCCATCAGTGCACTGGGACTAGCGGGGGGGGATTACCTCTTTCTTAGCACAGATACGCAGTATTTT. It codes for CAISALGLAGGDYLFLSTDTQYF.

V is TRBV29-1 and J is TRBJ2-7, with 7 nucleotides matching TRBD2. Losses at the gene ends were 6 bases for V and 2 bases for J; bases not matched to a gene: 10. Germline lookup yields CDR1 SQVTM and CDR2 ANQGSEA. The CDR3 spans 14 residues. CDR3 DNA sequence: TGCAGCGTCCCCCGCGGGGGAAGCCCCTACGAGCAGTACTTC. This gives the protein CSVPRGGSPYEQYF.

The chain uses TRBV6-6 and TRBJ1-1; TRBD1 matches at 8 bases. Germline loops: CDR1 MNHNY, CDR2 SVGAGI (reference sequence). V lost 6 bases and J lost 3; bases outside the gene matches: 3. The CDR3 is made up of 13 amino acids. The CDR3 spells CASSRGRDTEAFF. DNA for the CDR3: TGTGCCAGCAGCAGGGGGCGGGACACTGAAGCTTTCTTT.

This clone came up a few times. J is TRBJ1-2 and V is TRBV27, with 7 bases fitting TRBD1. There are 15 residues in the CDR3. J was trimmed by 1 base and V by 5 bases; bases with no gene match: 7. CDR1 and CDR2 (germline): MNHEY, SMNVEV (reference sequence). The CDR3 sequence is CASSPTGRLNYGYTF. As DNA, the CDR3 is TGTGCCAGCAGTCCGACAGGGCGCCTTAACTATGGCTACACCTTC.

This clone came up a few times. The chain combines TRBV30 with TRBJ2-3; weak D call: TRBD1 (5 bases). Germline loops: CDR1 GTSNPN, CDR2 SVGIG (reference sequence). The CDR3 spans 13 residues. Trimming pared 0 bases from V and 1 base from J, leaving 5 bases between. For the CDR3, the DNA is TGTGCCTGGAGTGTCAGGGGCACAGATACGCAGTATTTT. Translating gives CAWSVRGTDTQYF.

The chain couples TRBV7-8 to TRBJ2-3, with 9 bases identical to TRBD2. The V gene end was trimmed by 0 bases and the J gene end by 0 bases; junction bases not matched to a gene: 7. The CDR3 runs 18 residues. The germline gives CDR1 SGHVS, CDR2 FQNEAQ. DNA for the CDR3: TGTGCCAGCAGCTTAGCGACGAGCGGGGGGTCTAGCACAGATACGCAGTATTTT. Its protein product is CASSLATSGGSSTDTQYF.

DNA for the CDR3: TGTGCCAGCAGCCCTTTCGGACTAGCGGGGTCCTACAATGAGCAGTTCTTC. It specifies CASSPFGLAGSYNEQFF. This chain uses TRBV11-3 with TRBJ2-1, with 12 bases lining up with TRBD2. The CDR3 contains 17 residues. J gave up 1 base and V 5 bases, and 6 bases lay outside the gene matches. Germline CDR1 is SGHNT and CDR2 is YENEEA.

The rearrangement joins TRBV30 to TRBJ1-2; D is uncertain. The CDR3 consists of 11 residues. From germline, CDR1 is GTSNPN and CDR2 SVGIG (reference sequence). V was cut by 2 bases and J by 6 bases, with 7 bases left in between. The CDR3 coding sequence is TGTGCCTGGAGTACGGGTCATGGCTACACCTTC. This gives the protein CAWSTGHGYTF.

In DNA form, the CDR3 reads TGTGCCAGCAGTGATCGGGGGAATGAGCAGTTCTTC. Amino acids: CASSDRGNEQFF. The rearrangement links TRBV2 to TRBJ2-1; TRBD2 is a possible D gene (6 bases). The germline V gene encodes CDR1 SNHLY and CDR2 FYNNEI. This CDR3 is built from 12 residues. Trimming pared 3 bases from V and 7 bases from J, leaving 7 bases between. Filled out from reference TRBV2 and TRBJ2-1, the complete variable domain reads EPEVTQTPSHQVTQMGQEVILRCVPISNHLYFYWYRQILGQKVEFLVSFYNNEISEKSEIFDDQFSVERPDGSNFTLKIRSTKLEDSAMYFCASSDRGNEQFFGPGTRLTVL.

The J gene is TRBJ1-5, the V gene TRBV9; 9 positions match TRBD1. V trimming: 4 bases; J trimming: 4 bases; junction bases outside the gene matches: 6. The CDR3 spans 15 residues. Per germline, CDR1 SGDLS and CDR2 YYNGEE. This CDR3 is CASSPGTGWNQPQHF. The CDR3 DNA follows: TGTGCCAGCAGCCCAGGGACAGGGTGGAATCAGCCCCAGCATTTT.

J is TRBJ2-3 and V is TRBV2; D is unclear. This CDR3 spans 12 amino acids. Germline assignment: CDR1 SNHLY and CDR2 FYNNEI. Between the trimmed V and J ends, which lost 5 bases and 3 bases, there was a span of 6 bases. CDR3 sequence: CASSPTTDTQYF. The CDR3 nucleotides are TGTGCCAGCAGTCCGACGACAGATACGCAGTATTTT.

The chain carries TRBV6-5 and TRBJ1-4; D not resolved. CDR1 is MNHEY and CDR2 is SVGAGI in the germline V gene. V was pared by 4 bases and J by 8 bases, with 17 bases between. The CDR3 sequence is 15 residues long. The CDR3 sequence: CASSSTGPKDEKLFF. CDR3 sequence (DNA): TGTGCCAGCAGTTCCACCGGGCCCAAGGACGAAAAACTGTTTTTT.

In this sample, this clone turned up once. This chain joins TRBV6-1 and TRBJ2-2; TRBD1 is a possible D gene (5 bases). Germline lookup yields CDR1 MNHNS and CDR2 SASEGT. The V and J ends lost 5 bases and 2 bases respectively, with 9 bases between them. The CDR3 has 14 amino acids. The CDR3 DNA reads as TGTGCCAGCAGTATTGACAGAAACACCGGGGAGCTGTTTTTT. Its protein is CASSIDRNTGELFF.

The rearrangement links TRBV2 to TRBJ2-5; D not certain. CDR1 and CDR2 (germline): SNHLY, FYNNEI. The length of the CDR3 is 14 residues. Trimming left V 1 base short and J 1 base short, with 7 bases between. The CDR3 is CASSEGALQETQYF. CDR3 DNA sequence: TGTGCCAGCAGTGAAGGCGCTCTCCAAGAGACCCAGTACTTC.

This rearrangement joins TRBV27 to TRBJ2-7; 10 positions agree with TRBD2. CDR1 and CDR2 (germline): MNHEY, SMNVEV (reference sequence). The CDR3 is 13 residues long. V trimming: 6 bases; J trimming: 7 bases; junction bases outside the gene matches: 6. As DNA, the CDR3 is TGTGCCAGCAGGCCGGGACTAGCGAGTGAGCAGTACTTC. Translating it yields CASRPGLASEQYF.

This clone was observed a handful of times. V and J are TRBV7-8 and TRBJ2-3; D might be TRBD1 or TRBD2, each matching 7 bases. Germline V gene lookup returns CDR1 SGHVS and CDR2 FQNEAQ. The V gene lost 5 bases and the J gene lost 2 bases, with 14 bases spanning the gap. The CDR3 length is 15 residues. The CDR3 DNA reads as TGTGCCAGCAGCCAGGGGGGGGTTTACACAGATACGCAGTATTTT. It encodes CASSQGGVYTDTQYF.

This clone was counted once. J is TRBJ2-5 and V is TRBV11-2; TRBD1 matches 11 bases. V shed 5 bases and J 2 bases; nucleotides not matched to a gene: 4. CDR1 is SGHAT and CDR2 is FQNNGV in the germline V gene. CDR3 size: 15 residues. The DNA for the CDR3 is TGTGCCAGCAGCCTCTGGGACAGGGGGCAAGAGACCCAGTACTTC. It translates to CASSLWDRGQETQYF.

This chain links TRBV10-2 with TRBJ2-1; unclear D gene. CDR1 WSHSY and CDR2 SAAADI come from the germline V gene. Trimming stripped 6 bases from V and 1 base from J, with 13 bases between. The CDR3 has 15 residues. The CDR3 bases are TGCGCCAGCAGCGTGGGAAGACCTTCCTACAATGAGCAGTTCTTC. It codes for CASSVGRPSYNEQFF.

The J gene is TRBJ1-5, the V gene TRBV28; D is unresolved. The length of the CDR3 is 17 residues. Trimming shortened V by 8 bases and J by 3 bases, and 23 bases separated the two germline ends. Germline CDR1 is MDHEN and CDR2 is SYDVKM. The CDR3 nucleotides read TGTGCCAGCGGTCCCTTTATCTGGGTAGACCTCAATCAGCCCCAGCATTTT. It encodes CASGPFIWVDLNQPQHF. The full variable domain, its missing parts supplied by reference TRBV28 and TRBJ1-5, is DVKVTQSSRYLVKRTGEKVFLECVQDMDHENMFWYRQDPGLGLRLIYFSYDVKMKEKGDIPEGYSVSREKKERFSLILESASTNQTSMYLCASGPFIWVDLNQPQHFGDGTRLSIL.

The chain carries TRBV6-5 and TRBJ2-5; a possible D gene is TRBD2 (5 bases). The V gene's germline CDR1 is MNHEY and CDR2 SVGAGI. The CDR3 is 12 residues long. The ends were cut back, 9 bases at V and 9 bases at J, with 17 bases in the middle. The DNA of the CDR3 is TGTGCCAGTAAAGGTTCGGGGTCGTCCCAGTACTTC. Its protein product is CASKGSGSSQYF.

This clone was recorded a few times. CDR3 in DNA: TGTGCCAGCAGAGGACAGAATCAAGAGACCCAGTACTTC. Translating gives CASRGQNQETQYF. This chain connects TRBV7-2 to TRBJ2-5, with a tentative D call TRBD1 (6 bases). Trimming took off 6 bases at V and 2 bases at J, with 10 bases between the two ends. Germline CDR1 SGHTA, CDR2 FQGNSA. This CDR3 spans 13 amino acids.

The rearrangement links TRBV7-9 to TRBJ1-3; the D is unclear. CDR1 is SEHNR and CDR2 is FQNEAQ in the germline V gene (reference sequence). This CDR3 is 15 amino acids long. V lost 0 bases and J 1 base, leaving 7 bases between the germline ends. The CDR3 loop reads CASSLAAGSGNTIYF. The CDR3 bases are TGTGCCAGCAGCTTAGCCGCCGGTTCTGGAAACACCATATATTTT. Combining the CDR3 with reference TRBV7-9 and TRBJ1-3 gives the whole variable domain DTGVSQNPRHKITKRGQNVTFRCDPISEHNRLYWYRQTLGQGPEFLTYFQNEAQLEKSRLLSDRFSAERPKGSFSTLEIQRTEQGDSAMYLCASSLAAGSGNTIYFGEGSWLTVV.